This T cell receptor (beta chain) was documented in a study of blood T cells in healthy people across ages. Together with a sample-barcoded 5' primer, a J-beta primer mix was included in a second PCR lasting roughly 6 to 12 cycles. TCRdb re-analysed the 5' RACE reads in MiXCR, keeping a single row per CDR3 protein. The table includes 750,000 to 1,000,000 distinct CDR3 sequences, roughly 29% detected once. In regard to this clonotype: What it binds is not known.

Peripheral blood from each donor was collected in a volume of 8.5 to 10 milliliters. Findings and limits, study-wide: In these data, TCR beta diversity tracked strongly with naive T cell percentage. When set beside aged donors, long-lived donors presented more naive CD4+ cells and higher diversity.

V shed 3 bases and J shed 11 bases, with 22 bases lying between them. Looked up from germline, CDR1 is SGHTA and CDR2 is FQGNSA. The CDR3 consists of 15 residues. The same specimen was also included in a second study, on T cells of mothers and their children. That paper states: Per child, 3 million or so TCR beta CDR3 reads were obtained, against over 9 million per mother.

The V and J genes are TRBV7-2 and TRBJ2-5; D is tentatively TRBD1 or TRBD2 (5 bases each). Sequenced sample: blood. This TCR came from a woman in her 40s in good health. CDR3 sequence reads: CASSFTSGAPGEQYF. CDR3 DNA sequence: TGTGCCAGCAGCTTTACATCCGGGGCGCCTGGAGAGCAGTACTTC.